These T cell receptor beta chains were read from a single sample in a study of metastatic and nonmetastatic thyroid tumors. TCRdb reprocessed the PCR reads using MiXCR. The sample consists of approximately 6,100 clones, less than 30% of them appearing once. The sequencing input was adjacent normal tissue. These receptors all stem from a female donor with papillary thyroid cancer or a benign thyroid nodule (not recorded which). Some clones in this sample may be carry-over from other donors' samples. The conserved cysteine and the conserved F or W are not part of the CDR3 here. Each record gives: V gene, J gene, CDR3 protein.

TRBV6-1	TRBJ2-1	ASSPRTSGSNEQF
TRBV6-9	TRBJ2-3	ASSYYPASGNTDTQY
TRBV5-1	TRBJ2-5	ASSLAWEQETQY
TRBV2	TRBJ2-3	ASSDPNTDTQY
TRBV7-9	TRBJ1-1	ASSEAMAEAF
TRBV27	TRBJ2-3	ASTEILAGELDTQY
TRBV27	TRBJ2-7	ASSLTTNSYEQY
TRBV6-6	TRBJ1-1	ASSYRVNTEAF
TRBV19	TRBJ1-6	ASSIRSGSPLH
TRBV20-1	TRBJ2-1	SATVSQDLGEQF
TRBV12-3/TRBV12-4	TRBJ2-7	ASSLGHNYEQY
TRBV9	TRBJ2-7	ASSVGGGFDEQY
TRBV6-5	TRBJ1-5	ASSYPGHNQPQH
TRBV28	TRBJ2-1	ASINHLYSRDGDTNEQF
TRBV10-3	TRBJ1-2	AIWAQTPYGYT
TRBV2	TRBJ1-2	ASSAGTALNYGYT